The 15 T cell receptor beta chains listed next were all sequenced from one sample in a study of blood T cells in healthy people across ages. Through a sample-barcoded 5' primer and a J-beta primer mix, a second PCR was run for roughly 7 to 11 cycles. A single record per CDR3 protein comes from TCRdb applying MiXCR to the 5' RACE reads. The sample has about 680,000 distinct CDR3 sequences, 49% seen once; the top ten hold roughly a third. Sample: blood. The receptors were gathered from a woman aged 55-70 years in good health.

The rearrangement links TRBV4-2 to TRBJ2-3, with D perhaps TRBD2 (5 bases). The CDR3 has 16 residues. Between the trimmed V and J ends, which lost 4 bases and 4 bases, there was a span of 18 bases. Germline V lookup: CDR1 LGHNA, CDR2 YNFKEQ. The CDR3 loop is CASSPPELDRSDTQYF. The CDR3 DNA reads as TGTGCCAGCAGCCCACCGGAACTAGATCGATCAGATACGCAGTATTTT.

This clonotype was detected only a few times. The V gene is TRBV20-1, the J gene TRBJ2-5; weak D call: TRBD2 (5 bases). This CDR3 region has 14 residues. Germline V gene sequence: CDR1 DFQATT, CDR2 SNEGSKA (reference sequence). Trimming removed 6 bases at V and 7 bases at J, with 21 bases between. Here the CDR3 reads CSAGGGGGEGTQYF. DNA for the CDR3: TGCAGTGCCGGAGGAGGCGGAGGAGAAGGGACCCAGTACTTC.

This chain links TRBV3-1 with TRBJ2-1; D remains ambiguous. V was pared by 3 bases and J by 7 bases, with 19 bases between. This CDR3 comprises 16 residues. Germline-derived CDR1 and CDR2 are LGHDT and YNNKEL (reference sequence). The CDR3: CASSQSGGPTANEQFF. The CDR3 DNA reads as TGTGCCAGCAGCCAGTCCGGCGGTCCAACAGCGAATGAGCAGTTCTTC.

Concerning this clonotype itself: This may be a read error: a much more frequent sequence differs by one nucleotide. The CDR3 nucleotides read TGCGCCAGCAGCCATGCAAGATTCGGACTAGCGAATTACGAGCAGTACTTC. This gives the protein CASSHARFGLANYEQYF. This rearrangement joins TRBV4-3 to TRBJ2-7, with 9 bases fitting TRBD2. Germline values: CDR1 LGHNA, CDR2 YSLEER. V gave up 3 bases and J gave up 4 bases; unmatched junction bases: 13. The CDR3 contains 17 residues.

The chain links TRBV5-1 to TRBJ1-1, with a tentative D call TRBD1 (5 bases). CDR1 is SGHRS and CDR2 is YFSETQ in the germline V gene. The CDR3 covers 13 residues. Trimming took 4 bases from V and 2 from J, leaving 9 bases between them. As DNA, the CDR3 is TGCGCCAGCAGCACCCGGACAAACACTGAAGCTTTCTTT. This gives the protein CASSTRTNTEAFF.

V is TRBV29-1 and J is TRBJ2-3; D gene uncertain. The CDR3 covers 15 residues. Germline-derived CDR1 and CDR2 are SQVTM and ANQGSEA. The V and J ends lost 6 bases and 2 bases respectively, with 18 bases between them. The CDR3, as DNA: TGCAGCGTGGCCGCTCCGGACGCCTTCACAGATACGCAGTATTTT. The encoded protein is CSVAAPDAFTDTQYF.

As to this clonotype: Relative to the germline gene, one junction end is altered; a read error may explain this. The rearrangement uses TRBV6-6 and TRBJ1-5, with D uncertain. The CDR3 spans 14 residues. In germline, CDR1 is MNHNY, CDR2 SVGAGI (reference sequence). The CDR3 DNA reads TGTGCCAGCAGCAAGCCGACGGTGGATCAGCCTCAGCATTTT. This codes for CASSKPTVDQPQHF.

This CDR3 is CASSLGGVTYEQYF. In DNA, the CDR3 is TGTGCCAGCAGCTTGGGGGGGGTCACCTACGAGCAGTACTTC. This chain connects TRBV5-6 to TRBJ2-7; perhaps TRBD2 as D (6 bases). Trimming pared 0 bases from V and 2 bases from J, leaving 9 bases between. The V gene's germline CDR1 is SGHDT and CDR2 YYEEEE. The CDR3 extends over 14 amino acids.

The rearrangement links TRBV7-9 to TRBJ2-3; D is unresolved. This CDR3 has 13 residues. The V gene lost 11 bases and the J gene lost 1 base, with 13 bases spanning the gap. Germline V gives CDR1 SEHNR, CDR2 FQNEAQ (reference sequence). Here the CDR3 reads CAARRLGTDTQYF. The CDR3 DNA follows: TGTGCCGCCCGCCGGCTAGGCACAGATACGCAGTATTTT.

This rearrangement joins TRBV28 to TRBJ2-4; D uncertain. The CDR3 runs 12 residues. Looked up from germline, CDR1 is MDHEN and CDR2 is SYDVKM. Trimming left V 6 bases short and J 13 bases short, with 16 bases between. The CDR3 protein is CASRTGATQQYF. The CDR3 DNA follows: TGTGCCAGCAGGACCGGCGCTACCCAGCAGTACTTC.

The table lists this clonotype with a count of one. Since a much larger clone is just one base distant, this may be a read error. This chain connects TRBV7-9 to TRBJ2-6; D call uncertain. CDR1 is SEHNR, CDR2 FQNEAQ, per germline (reference sequence). This CDR3 comprises 15 residues. In DNA, the CDR3 is TGTGCCAGCAGCCGAAGTGTAGCTGGGACCAACGTCCTGACTTTC. Translation gives CASSRSVAGTNVLTF.

V gene TRBV20-1 combines with J gene TRBJ2-7, with unresolved D. This CDR3 is 16 amino acids long. From germline, CDR1 is DFQATT and CDR2 SNEGSKA (reference sequence). V lost 0 bases to trimming and J lost 6 bases, with 21 bases between them. CDR3 in DNA: TGCAGTGCTAGAGATAACGAAGTGCTAGGCCCCTGCGAGCAGTACTTC. Translated: CSARDNEVLGPCEQYF.

Only a few counts were recorded for this clonotype. The V gene is TRBV7-2, the J gene TRBJ1-2, with D uncertain. Trimming left V 1 base short and J 2 bases short, with 8 bases between. This CDR3 is 14 amino acids long. Germline CDR1 SGHTA, CDR2 FQGNSA. Written as DNA, the CDR3 is TGTGCCAGCAGCTTAGGGACTCAGAACTATGGCTACACCTTC. Translated: CASSLGTQNYGYTF.

This clonotype was recorded a few times. The rearrangement uses TRBV7-2 and TRBJ2-7; 7 nucleotides match TRBD1. Trimming removed 5 bases from V and 6 bases from J; junction bases left unmatched: 7. This CDR3 spans 13 amino acids. Germline V lookup: CDR1 SGHTA, CDR2 FQGNSA. CDR3 residues: CASSLDRASEQYF. The DNA for the CDR3 is TGTGCCAGCAGCCTAGACAGGGCCTCCGAGCAGTACTTC. Complete variable domain (other parts from reference TRBV7-2 and TRBJ2-7): GAGVSQSPSNKVTEKGKDVELRCDPISGHTALYWYRQSLGQGLEFLIYFQGNSAPDKSGLPSDRFSAERTGGSVSTLTIQRTQQEDSAVYLCASSLDRASEQYFGPGTRLTVT.

This chain uses TRBV20-1 with TRBJ2-5, with 10 bases lining up with TRBD2. The CDR3 spans 15 residues. The V segment lost 5 bases and the J segment 11 bases; nucleotides outside the gene matches: 17. The germline V gene encodes CDR1 DFQATT and CDR2 SNEGSKA (reference sequence). The CDR3 DNA follows: TGCAGTGCTCCTCTTACTAGCGGGAATTTCGATGAGCAGTACTTC. Protein: CSAPLTSGNFDEQYF.